This record looks at one T cell receptor (beta chain) sequence and its context. What it binds is unknown. This sample is drawn from a study of CD8+CD57+ T cells in acquired aplastic anemia. It was genomic DNA that served as the template for profiling TCR beta VDJ and CDR3. TCRdb reprocessed the reads with MiXCR, giving one entry per CDR3 protein. This table has some 410,000 distinct CDR3 sequences, 55% to 75% appearing once. The CDR3 loop spans 16 amino acids. V lost 5 bases, J lost 2 bases, and 7 bases stayed unmatched. Germline CDR1 reads ENHRY; CDR2 reads SYGVKD. Overall study findings and caveats: Patients versus controls showed no significant CD8+ Simpson's diversity difference.

Sequenced: sorted CD4+, CD8+, or CD8+CD57+ T cells (not recorded which) from PBMCs. The chain couples TRBV10-3 to TRBJ2-5; 11 bases are a match to TRBD2. The sequence was obtained from a human donor in good health, serving as a control. The CDR3 sequence is CAISIGLAGGQETQYF. The CDR3, as DNA: TGTGCCATCAGTATCGGGCTAGCGGGGGGACAAGAGACCCAGTACTTC.